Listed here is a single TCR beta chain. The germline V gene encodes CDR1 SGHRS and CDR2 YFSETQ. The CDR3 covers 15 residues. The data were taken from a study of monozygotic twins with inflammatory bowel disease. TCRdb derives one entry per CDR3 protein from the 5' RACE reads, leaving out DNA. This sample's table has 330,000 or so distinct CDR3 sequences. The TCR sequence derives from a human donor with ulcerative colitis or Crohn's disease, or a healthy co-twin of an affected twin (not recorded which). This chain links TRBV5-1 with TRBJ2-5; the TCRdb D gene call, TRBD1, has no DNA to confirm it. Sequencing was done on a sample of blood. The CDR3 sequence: CASQQGQGFLETQYF.